There are many counts of the clone carrying this T cell receptor (beta chain). Antigen: not known. This CDR3 has 15 amino acids. Per the germline V gene, CDR1 is SGHTA and CDR2 is FQGTGA. V lost 0 bases to trimming and J lost 6 bases, with 14 bases between them. The record originates from a study of prognosis after radiotherapy for stage I lung cancer. Looking at the study overall: With a biologically effective dose of at least 100 Gy, radiotherapy took the form of SBRT split into 3 to 5 fractions. Study outcomes and limitations: Some patients went on to develop distant metastases. Their Shannon entropy after stereotactic body radiation therapy was lower, and its change from baseline was also lower.

Peripheral blood samples of 5.5 to 6 milliliters were drawn at each of two time points. TCR beta CDR3 amplification from genomic DNA was performed by two-round multiplex PCR. Individual primers that were specific to each TRBV and TRBJ gene served in first-round PCR. TCRdb analysed the multiplex PCR reads with MiXCR anew, one entry per CDR3 protein. The data show fewer than 40,000 distinct CDR3 sequences, with around 34% seen just once and roughly 17% held by the top ten. This TCR came from a donor over 45 with non-small cell lung cancer. The rearrangement uses TRBV7-3 and TRBJ1-2, with D tentatively TRBD1 (5 bases). Here the sequenced sample was PBMCs, taken before or after stereotactic body radiation therapy (not recorded which). In DNA, the CDR3 is TGTGCCAGCAGCTTAACGCCAGGGAGGGAGAATGGCTACACCTTC. Translating gives CASSLTPGRENGYTF.